This T cell receptor (beta chain) appears in the sequencing data of a study of response to subunit inactivated influenza vaccine. General observations from the study: Authors suggested each seasonal influenza vaccination recruits few new T cells.

V lost 6 bases to trimming and J lost 5 bases; unmatched junction nucleotides: 13. The CDR3 runs 17 residues. Germline CDR1 reads WSHSY; CDR2 reads SAAADI. A single record per CDR3 protein comes from TCRdb applying MiXCR to the RT-PCR reads. There are some 160,000 distinct CDR3 sequences in the sample; roughly a tenth occur only once, and roughly an eighth lies in the top ten. Details on this clonotype: Its antigen remains unknown.

This sample comprised non-naive T cells sorted from PBMCs, obtained roughly 45 days after vaccination. J is TRBJ2-5 and V is TRBV10-2; 12 bases match TRBD2. The clonotype originates from a man aged 50-60 years who received an inactivated influenza vaccine. The CDR3: CASSLTSGGTSRETQYF. CDR3 nucleotides: TGCGCCAGCAGCCTGACTAGCGGGGGTACCTCCAGGGAGACCCAGTACTTC.